The 4 T cell receptor beta chains presented below share a single source sample, sequenced in a study of blood T cell repertoires in COVID-19. Here immunoSEQ multiplex PCR was the method, and the copy in TCRdb shows in-frame clones only, minus some. The table records 70,000 to 100,000 clones, approximately 90% of them present only once. Sequencing was done on a sample of peripheral blood. Receptors were obtained from a woman of 80 years or more with acute or convalescent COVID-19.

The chain has TRBV5-6 and TRBJ1-2; D is ambiguous. The CDR3 consists of 16 residues. Germline CDR1 SGHDT, CDR2 YYEEEE. Trimming took off 1 base at V and 5 bases at J, with 18 bases between the two ends. In nucleotides, the CDR3 is TGTGCCAGCAGCTTGCCGGGGTCCCTTATTCTATATGGCTACACCTTC. Protein: CASSLPGSLILYGYTF. Supplemented by reference TRBV5-6 and TRBJ1-2, the full variable domain reads DAGVTQSPTHLIKTRGQQVTLRCSPKSGHDTVSWYQQALGQGPQFIFQYYEEEERQRGNFPDRFSGHQFPNYSSELNVNALLLGDSALYLCASSLPGSLILYGYTFGSGTRLTVV.

The chain combines TRBV6-5 with TRBJ2-1, with D possibly matching TRBD1 (6 bases). Trimming took 3 bases from V and 4 from J, leaving 10 bases between them. CDR3 size: 14 residues. In germline, CDR1 is MNHEY, CDR2 SVGAGI. CDR3 sequence reads: CASSYPDRYNEQFF. CDR3 in DNA: TGTGCCAGCAGTTATCCCGACAGGTACAATGAGCAGTTCTTC.

The chain uses TRBV6-6 and TRBJ2-5; TRBD2 might be the D (6 bases). CDR1 is MNHNY and CDR2 is SVGAGI in the germline V gene (reference sequence). Trimming cost V 2 bases and J 2 bases, with 9 bases left between them. The CDR3 runs to 14 residues. This chain's CDR3 is CASSYRRGQETQYF. The CDR3 region has the DNA TGTGCCAGCAGTTACCGACGGGGGCAAGAGACCCAGTACTTC.

This rearrangement joins TRBV10-3 to TRBJ2-7, with D perhaps matching TRBD2 (5 bases). The length of the CDR3 is 13 residues. V lost 9 bases to trimming and J lost 5 bases, with 17 bases between them. Germline CDR1 is ENHRY and CDR2 is SYGVKD. CDR3 in amino acids: CAIRAGLRDEQYF. The CDR3 DNA reads TGTGCCATACGGGCGGGCTTAAGGGACGAGCAGTACTTC.